The 10 T cell receptor beta chains presented below share a single source sample, sequenced in a study of CD8 T cells in Susac syndrome. An input of roughly 0.5 to 1 ug of RNA was subjected to reverse transcription using random hexamers. Via MiXCR, TCRdb re-called the immunoSEQ multiplex PCR reads, giving one row per CDR3 protein. The data contain fewer than 140,000 distinct CDR3 sequences, roughly 94% of them singletons. Material: CD8+ T cells from PBMCs. The receptor source for this set is a human donor with Susac syndrome.

The chain uses TRBV6-5 and TRBJ2-7; 9 bases fit TRBD1. Germline V gene sequence: CDR1 MNHEY, CDR2 SVGAGI. The J segment lost 3 bases and the V segment lost 2 bases, leaving 2 bases of the junction unmatched. CDR3 size: 14 residues. The CDR3 protein is CASSYRQGGYEQYF. The CDR3 region has the DNA TGTGCCAGCAGTTACCGACAGGGGGGCTACGAGCAGTACTTC.

The chain employs TRBV11-2 and TRBJ1-1, with TRBD1 matching over 7 bases. Germline V gives CDR1 SGHAT, CDR2 FQNNGV. Trimming cost V 5 bases and J 7 bases; bases outside gene matches: 13. This CDR3 is 15 amino acids long. The CDR3: CASSPRTGDYFEAFF. CDR3 nucleotides: TGTGCCAGCAGCCCGCGGACAGGCGACTATTTTGAAGCTTTCTTT.

The V gene is TRBV5-1, the J gene TRBJ1-1, with D tentatively TRBD1 (5 bases). This CDR3 region has 14 residues. The V gene lost 5 bases and the J gene lost 0 bases, with 11 bases spanning the gap. Germline values: CDR1 SGHRS, CDR2 YFSETQ. CDR3 in amino acids: CASRSSTVNTEAFF. CDR3 DNA sequence: TGCGCCAGCAGGAGTTCGACAGTGAACACTGAAGCTTTCTTT.

The chain combines TRBV7-9 with TRBJ1-1, with D uncertain. The CDR3 spans 14 residues. The V and J ends lost 5 bases and 3 bases respectively, with 13 bases between them. Germline V lookup: CDR1 SEHNR, CDR2 FQNEAQ (reference sequence). CDR3 DNA: TGTGCCAGCAGCCCAGACAAGATGTACACTGAAGCTTTCTTT. This encodes CASSPDKMYTEAFF.

Written as DNA, the CDR3 is TGTGCCAGCAGCGTAGGGGGAGGACTAGCGGAGACCCAGTACTTC. It is translated as CASSVGGGLAETQYF. The rearrangement joins TRBV9 to TRBJ2-5; 9 bases are a match to TRBD2. The CDR3 has 15 residues. Germline V lookup: CDR1 SGDLS, CDR2 YYNGEE. V was pared by 0 bases and J by 5 bases, with 5 bases of the junction left unmatched.

The V gene is TRBV3-1, the J gene TRBJ1-2; no firm D call. Trimming took off 7 bases at V and 2 bases at J, with 5 bases between the two ends. The CDR3 runs to 11 residues. Germline CDR1 reads LGHDT; CDR2 reads YNNKEL (reference sequence). The CDR3 DNA reads TGTGCCAGCACCTCGAACTATGGCTACACCTTC. This translates into CASTSNYGYTF.

This rearrangement joins TRBV5-6 to TRBJ2-1; D might be TRBD2 (7 bases). Trimming took 0 bases from V and 7 from J, leaving 14 bases between them. CDR3 length: 15 residues. From germline, CDR1 is SGHDT and CDR2 YYEEEE. CDR3 sequence: CASSLAGGTKNEQFF. CDR3 coding DNA: TGTGCCAGCAGCTTGGCGGGGGGCACGAAGAATGAGCAGTTCTTC.

The chain couples TRBV23-1 to TRBJ2-2; D remains unclear. TRBV23-1 is an ORF, with its function uncertain. This CDR3 has 15 residues. Trimming stripped 3 bases from V and 1 base from J, with 9 bases between. Written as DNA, the CDR3 is TGCGCCAGCAGTCATATCAAGATGAACACCGGGGAGCTGTTTTTT. Its translation: CASSHIKMNTGELFF.

V usage is TRBV9 and J usage is TRBJ2-7; 7 positions match TRBD1. Germline V gives CDR1 SGDLS, CDR2 YYNGEE. V gave up 10 bases and J gave up 4 bases; unmatched junction bases: 17. The CDR3 consists of 15 residues. The CDR3 loop reads CASSLRWDSAYEQYF. The DNA for the CDR3 is TGTGCCTCTTCCCTTCGGTGGGACAGTGCTTACGAGCAGTACTTC.

The rearrangement joins TRBV29-1 to TRBJ2-7; 8 nucleotides match TRBD2. V dropped 6 bases and J dropped 4; count of bases not matched to a gene: 8. The CDR3 runs to 13 residues. Germline CDR1 reads SQVTM; CDR2 reads ANQGSEA. As DNA, the CDR3 is TGCAGCGTCATGAGCGGGGGAGGGTACGAGCAGTACTTC. Protein product: CSVMSGGGYEQYF.